The 8 T cell receptor beta chains presented below share a single source sample, sequenced in a study of cytomegalovirus exposure and HLA in healthy donors. 13 Jbeta primers and 60 Vbeta primers were used for the PCR. Only in-frame clones appear in the TCRdb table, and some are missing; sequencing was by immunoSEQ multiplex PCR. The sample shows 150,000 to 200,000 clones, around 80% of them seen only once. Sequenced input: PBMCs. Receptor source: a male donor in good health and CMV-seronegative.

This chain links TRBV28 with TRBJ2-3; 9 bases map to TRBD2. The V and J ends lost 6 bases and 4 bases, in that order; junction bases with no gene match: 11. CDR3 length: 16 amino acids. Germline V gives CDR1 MDHEN, CDR2 SYDVKM. The CDR3 DNA sequence: TGTGCCAGCAGCTCACCTTCTAGCGGGGTGGCAGATACGCAGTATTTT. Protein sequence: CASSSPSSGVADTQYF.

The chain combines TRBV14 with TRBJ2-3; no definite D call. V lost 2 bases to trimming and J lost 2 bases, with 11 bases between them. Germline V CDR1 and CDR2: SGHDN, FVKESK. This CDR3 comprises 15 residues. CDR3 DNA: TGTGCCAGCAGCCAAATCGGTAGTCCCACAGATACGCAGTATTTT. Translating it yields CASSQIGSPTDTQYF.

The chain joins TRBV27 to TRBJ2-1, with 9 bases matching TRBD1. The germline V gene has CDR1 MNHEY and CDR2 SMNVEV (reference sequence). The CDR3 loop spans 14 amino acids. The trim removed 9 bases at V and 7 bases at J, leaving 10 bases unmatched. CDR3 DNA: TGTGCCAGTTCCCTCGGACAGGGGTGGAATGAGCAGTTCTTC. It codes for CASSLGQGWNEQFF.

V usage is TRBV4-1 and J usage is TRBJ2-3; TRBD2 matches 14 bases. Germline V gives CDR1 MGHRA, CDR2 YSYEKL. V was clipped by 3 bases and J by 4 bases; unmatched bases: 6. The length of the CDR3 is 17 residues. The CDR3 here is CASSHLQTSGGADTQYF. Written as DNA, the CDR3 is TGCGCCAGCAGCCATCTTCAGACTAGCGGGGGGGCAGATACGCAGTATTTT.

The chain links TRBV21-1 to TRBJ2-3; the table assigns TRBD2, which was not confirmed against the DNA. TRBV21-1 is deemed a pseudogene. This CDR3 comprises 17 residues. CDR3: CASSQIGGAYFRNTQYF. The DNA for the CDR3 is TGTGCCAGCAGCCAGATAGGGGGGGCTTATTTCAGAAATACGCAGTATTTT.

The CDR3 DNA sequence: TGTGCCAGCAGCGACAGCTACAATGAGCAGTTCTTC. This translates into CASSDSYNEQFF. The V and J genes are TRBV7-2 and TRBJ2-1, with D possibly TRBD1 on 5 matching bases. Germline V lookup: CDR1 SGHTA, CDR2 FQGNSA. V lost 5 bases and J 3 bases, leaving 5 bases between the germline ends. The CDR3 is 12 residues long.

CDR3 nucleotides: TGTGCCAGCTCATCGAGCCTCGACAGTAATGAAAAACTGTTTTTT. Amino acids: CASSSSLDSNEKLFF. The rearrangement links TRBV18 to TRBJ1-4, with D perhaps matching TRBD1 (5 bases). The CDR3 extends over 15 amino acids. The V end was cut by 5 bases, the J end by 4 bases, with 14 bases between. The V gene's germline CDR1 is KGHSH and CDR2 LQKENI.

This rearrangement joins TRBV28 to TRBJ1-5; tentatively, D is TRBD1 (6 bases). The germline V and J ends were trimmed by 4 bases and 1 base, with 11 bases remaining between them. Germline loops: CDR1 MDHEN, CDR2 SYDVKM. CDR3 length equals 15 residues. Written as DNA, the CDR3 is TGTGCCAGCAGTTGGGGGGGGGCGAGCAATCAGCCCCAGCATTTT. This sequence encodes CASSWGGASNQPQHF. The whole variable domain, filled in from reference TRBV28 and TRBJ1-5, reads DVKVTQSSRYLVKRTGEKVFLECVQDMDHENMFWYRQDPGLGLRLIYFSYDVKMKEKGDIPEGYSVSREKKERFSLILESASTNQTSMYLCASSWGGASNQPQHFGDGTRLSIL.